This T cell receptor beta chain was observed in a study of chemoradiotherapy in HPV16-positive cancers. Unmatched junction bases numbered 9, after V lost 7 bases and J lost 1 base. The CDR3 runs to 15 residues. CDR1 and CDR2 (germline): WSHSY, SAAADI. Over chemoradiotherapy, repertoires were sampled more than once. Turning to this clone: What it binds is not known.

The repertoire was sequenced with immunoSEQ multiplex PCR; TCRdb's copy has only in-frame clones and lacks some. Here the sample spans about 15,000 clones, over 85% being singletons. Study outcomes and limitations: Candidate HPV-specific clones and E7-related TCR motifs grew in tumor during treatment. For HPV16-positive patients, expanding HPV-responsive T cells associated with longer recurrence-free survival. The functional HPV-specific definition rests on just two HPV16-positive patients.

The sequence came from a human donor with HPV-associated anogenital cancer. V and J are TRBV10-2 and TRBJ2-7; 8 bases map to TRBD2. The input for sequencing was tumor tissue, taken from a patient who underwent chemoradiotherapy. CDR3 nucleotide sequence: TGCGCCAGCACCCCGTTGGTAGCGGGATCCTACGAGCAGTACTTC. Its protein product is CASTPLVAGSYEQYF.